One T cell receptor beta chain is described in this entry. The assay was immunoSEQ multiplex PCR, and TCRdb's table has in-frame clones only and misses some. Here the sample spans roughly 1,500,000 clones, approximately 98.5% being singletons. The data originate from a study of shared clonotypes between healthy human individuals. Trimming took off 2 bases at V and 0 bases at J, with 11 bases between the two ends. The CDR3 sequence is 15 residues long. Germline-derived CDR1 and CDR2 are LNHDA and SQIVND (reference sequence). Sequenced: naive CD4+ T cells sorted from blood. Subset noted: CD45RA+ positively selected. The V and J genes are TRBV19 and TRBJ2-7; D not certain. The TCR sequence derives from a man aged 30-40 years in good health. The CDR3 DNA is TGTGCCAGTAGTATATCCTTCAGGAGCTCCTACGAGCAGTACTTC. Protein sequence: CASSISFRSSYEQYF. Drawing the rest from reference TRBV19 and TRBJ2-7, the complete variable domain is DGGITQSPKYLFRKEGQNVTLSCEQNLNHDAMYWYRQDPGQGLRLIYYSQIVNDFQKGDIAEGYSVSREKKESFPLTVTSAQKNPTAFYLCASSISFRSSYEQYFGPGTRLTVT.